This T cell receptor (beta chain) came from a study of T-cell reconstitution after alpha-beta-depleted transplantation in children. Regarding the study as a whole: About two months after transplant, alpha-beta T cells reportedly came from several hundred expanded graft clones.

Molecular barcoding with unique molecular identifiers was used for the TCRbeta library. MiXCR, run by TCRdb on the PCR reads, gives a single entry per CDR3 protein. The sample has 670,000 or so distinct CDR3 sequences; roughly 14% are singletons. The CDR3 is 15 amino acids. The germline V gene has CDR1 LGHDT and CDR2 YNNKEL (reference sequence). Trimming took 11 bases from V and 10 from J, leaving 27 bases between them. About this clonotype: The antigen is not known.

The source was PBMCs, collected before TCRalphabeta/CD19-depleted stem cell transplant. The rearrangement links TRBV3-1 to TRBJ2-4; maybe TRBD1 (6 bases). This clonotype was obtained from a girl aged 2 to 10 with congenital amegakaryocytic thrombocytopenia, due to receive a stem cell transplant. Here the CDR3 reads CASSTVPDRGAIQYF. The CDR3 nucleotides read TGTGCCTCCTCCACAGTTCCGGACAGAGGGGCTATTCAGTACTTC. The whole variable domain, remainder taken from reference TRBV3-1 and TRBJ2-4, is DTAVSQTPKYLVTQMGNDKSIKCEQNLGHDTMYWYKQDSKKFLKIMFSYNNKELIINETVPNRFSPKSPDKAHLNLHINSLELGDSAVYFCASSTVPDRGAIQYFGAGTRLSVL.